The 27 T cell receptor beta chains below come from one sample, sequenced in a study of T-cell memory formation after mild COVID-19. Each CDR3 protein gets one entry after TCRdb re-called the 5' RACE reads with MiXCR. Seen here are tens of thousands of distinct CDR3 sequences, about 12% observed once, and the top ten hold approximately 24%. The material sequenced was PBMCs or a T cell subset sorted from them (not recorded which). The receptors derive from a young man who had mild COVID-19 (a few samples of this study predate the infection). Cell type and time point are not known.

This clonotype was picked up many times. V and J are TRBV7-2 and TRBJ2-1; 12 positions agree with TRBD2. The junction had 8 bases not matched to a gene; V was cut back by 5 bases and J by 9 bases. The CDR3 spans 15 residues. Germline CDR1 SGHTA, CDR2 FQGNSA. The CDR3 bases are TGTGCCAGCAGCCCTGCTAGCGGGGGGGGCCTTGAGCAGTTCTTC. Its translation: CASSPASGGGLEQFF. Variable domain in full (rest from reference TRBV7-2 and TRBJ2-1): GAGVSQSPSNKVTEKGKDVELRCDPISGHTALYWYRQSLGQGLEFLIYFQGNSAPDKSGLPSDRFSAERTGGSVSTLTIQRTQQEDSAVYLCASSPASGGGLEQFFGPGTRLTVL.

This rearrangement joins TRBV6-5 to TRBJ1-6; D is uncertain. The CDR3 covers 17 residues. The V and J ends lost 0 bases and 3 bases respectively, with 12 bases between them. The germline CDR1 and CDR2 sequences are MNHEY and SVGAGI. In DNA form, the CDR3 reads TGTGCCAGCAGTTACTCATCAGGAGAATACTATAATTCACCCCTCCACTTT. Translated, it gives CASSYSSGEYYNSPLHF.

The J gene is TRBJ1-1, the V gene TRBV28; D is ambiguous. Trimming removed 2 bases at V and 6 bases at J, with 4 bases between. The CDR3 is 11 residues long. Germline loops: CDR1 MDHEN, CDR2 SYDVKM. This chain's CDR3 is CASSLGAEAFF. The CDR3 DNA reads as TGTGCCAGCAGTTTAGGGGCTGAAGCTTTCTTT.

The table lists this clonotype with a few counts. The DNA for the CDR3 is TGTGCCAGCAGCTTACAGGGGTCGAACACTGAAGCTTTCTTT. Its protein product is CASSLQGSNTEAFF. The chain is built from TRBV12-3 or TRBV12-4 and TRBJ1-1; TRBD1 aligns across 7 bases. V lost 6 bases, J lost 1 base, and 5 bases stayed unmatched. The CDR3 extends over 14 amino acids.

J is TRBJ1-5 and V is TRBV7-3; D call uncertain. CDR1 is SGHTA, CDR2 FQGTGA, per germline. V shed 5 bases and J shed 0 bases, with 8 bases lying between them. CDR3 length: 14 residues. CDR3 protein: CASSEQYSNQPQHF. In DNA form, the CDR3 reads TGTGCCAGCAGCGAACAGTATAGCAATCAGCCCCAGCATTTT.

This rearrangement joins TRBV11-2 to TRBJ1-2; TRBD1 matches 8 bases. This CDR3 has 13 residues. Germline V gene data show CDR1 as SGHAT and CDR2 as FQNNGV. V lost 5 bases and J lost 7; bases outside the gene matches: 6. CDR3 residues: CASSQDRGGGYTF. The CDR3 nucleotides read TGTGCCAGCAGCCAAGACAGGGGAGGTGGCTACACCTTC. Complete variable domain (other parts from reference TRBV11-2 and TRBJ1-2): EAGVAQSPRYKIIEKRQSVAFWCNPISGHATLYWYQQILGQGPKLLIQFQNNGVVDDSQLPKDRFSAERLKGVDSTLKIQPAKLEDSAVYLCASSQDRGGGYTFGSGTRLTVV.

The chain uses TRBV29-1 and TRBJ1-2; D might be TRBD1 (5 bases). The CDR3 length is 13 residues. Per the germline V gene, CDR1 is SQVTM and CDR2 is ANQGSEA. The V end was cut by 6 bases, the J end by 4 bases, with 15 bases between. This chain's CDR3 is CSVAGGGSYGYTF. For the CDR3, the DNA is TGCAGCGTCGCTGGGGGGGGTTCCTATGGCTACACCTTC.

This clonotype showed up just a few times. V is TRBV19 and J is TRBJ2-3; possibly TRBD2 for D (5 bases). Trimming removed 7 bases from V and 6 bases from J, with 14 bases in between. The CDR3 runs 13 residues. CDR1 is LNHDA and CDR2 is SQIVND in the germline V gene (reference sequence). CDR3 bases: TGTGCCAGTACCCCCGAGGGTGCGGATACGCAGTATTTT. Its protein is CASTPEGADTQYF.

This clonotype has only a few counts. The V and J genes are TRBV6-5 and TRBJ1-6, with TRBD1 identical over 11 bases. The CDR3 is 16 amino acids. With 6 bases clipped from V and 7 bases from J, the junction kept 8 bases outside the gene matches. Germline-derived CDR1 and CDR2 are MNHEY and SVGAGI. DNA for the CDR3: TGTGCCAGCAGCCTAGGACAGGGGGCATGGAATTCACCCCTCCACTTT. It specifies CASSLGQGAWNSPLHF.

This clonotype has ten or more counts. The chain recombines TRBV4-3 with TRBJ2-5, with 7 bases that match TRBD2. The CDR3 covers 14 residues. Germline values: CDR1 LGHNA, CDR2 YSLEER. The ends lost 4 bases at V and 5 bases at J; junction bases unmatched: 7. The CDR3 sequence: CASSPSLATETQYF. For the CDR3, the DNA is TGCGCCAGCAGCCCGTCACTAGCGACCGAGACCCAGTACTTC.

This clonotype occurred a few times. The rearrangement uses TRBV6-1 and TRBJ2-5; no definite D call. V was clipped by 1 base and J by 0 bases, with 6 bases between them. The CDR3 runs to 14 residues. Germline V CDR1 and CDR2: MNHNS, SASEGT. Here the CDR3 DNA reads TGTGCCAGCAGTGAAGGCAGAGACCAAGAGACCCAGTACTTC. This gives the protein CASSEGRDQETQYF.

In this sample, this clonotype turned up many times. The CDR3 DNA is TGCAGCGTTGAAGAGGTCGTCAGGAGCTACACCTTC. It codes for CSVEEVVRSYTF. This chain links TRBV29-1 with TRBJ1-2; D is unclear. CDR1 is SQVTM and CDR2 is ANQGSEA in the germline V gene. V gave up 0 bases and J gave up 9 bases, with 11 bases separating them. The CDR3 has 12 amino acids.

This clonotype was counted many times. V usage is TRBV7-9 and J usage is TRBJ2-1, with no clear D. The germline V gene encodes CDR1 SEHNR and CDR2 FQNEAQ (reference sequence). V was pared by 5 bases and J by 10 bases, with 6 bases between. The CDR3 is 10 residues long. Here the CDR3 DNA reads TGTGCCAGCAGCGGTAGGGAGCAGTTCTTC. Translated, it gives CASSGREQFF.

This clonotype occurred many times. The chain couples TRBV11-1 to TRBJ1-6; no firm D call. Germline values: CDR1 SGHAT, CDR2 FQDESV (reference sequence). Trimming took off 5 bases at V and 9 bases at J, with 14 bases between the two ends. CDR3 length equals 14 residues. CDR3 amino acids: CASSNPMRGSPLHF. The CDR3 bases are TGTGCCAGCAGCAATCCGATGAGAGGTTCACCCCTCCACTTT.

The chain employs TRBV18 and TRBJ2-3, with 8 nucleotides matching TRBD1. Looked up from germline, CDR1 is KGHSH and CDR2 is LQKENI. J lost 2 bases, V lost 0 bases, and 7 bases had no gene match. This CDR3 spans 17 amino acids. Here the CDR3 DNA reads TGTGCCAGCTCACCACCTCTACAGGGGGATGACACAGATACGCAGTATTTT. It translates to CASSPPLQGDDTDTQYF.

This clonotype came up many times. The CDR3 is CASSSYSDSSYEQYF. The CDR3 DNA reads TGTGCCAGCAGCTCTTATTCAGACAGTTCCTACGAGCAGTACTTC. The V gene is TRBV7-9, the J gene TRBJ2-7; tentatively, D is TRBD1 (5 bases). Trimming removed 4 bases at V and 1 base at J, with 14 bases between. CDR3 size: 15 residues. Germline loops: CDR1 SEHNR, CDR2 FQNEAQ (reference sequence).

The rearrangement links TRBV6-6 to TRBJ1-2; TRBD1 aligns across 7 bases. The CDR3 runs 14 residues. Looked up from germline, CDR1 is MNHNY and CDR2 is SVGAGI (reference sequence). The junction had 6 bases not matched to a gene; V was cut back by 6 bases and J by 2 bases. The CDR3 DNA reads as TGTGCCAGCAGCCGAGTGACAGGGAACTATGGCTACACCTTC. Translation gives CASSRVTGNYGYTF.

This clonotype was picked up many times. V gene TRBV6-4 combines with J gene TRBJ2-3; 7 bases are a match to TRBD2. This CDR3 has 15 amino acids. CDR1 and CDR2 from the germline V gene are MRHNA and SNTAGT. Unmatched junction bases numbered 4, after V lost 2 bases and J lost 2 bases. CDR3 residues: CASSDGGGTTDTQYF. In DNA, the CDR3 is TGTGCCAGCAGTGACGGGGGGGGGACCACAGATACGCAGTATTTT.

This clonotype was detected many times. The chain recombines TRBV25-1 with TRBJ2-1; no reliable D call. There are 15 residues in the CDR3. Germline CDR1 and CDR2: MGHDK and SYGVNS. The ends were cut back, 3 bases at V and 0 bases at J, with 9 bases in the middle. CDR3 residues: CASSDDGFSYNEQFF. The DNA of the CDR3 is TGTGCCAGCAGTGACGACGGATTCTCCTACAATGAGCAGTTCTTC.

Ten or more counts support this clonotype. The rearrangement uses TRBV4-2 and TRBJ2-1; maybe TRBD2 (6 bases). Trimming left V 0 bases short and J 11 bases short, with 11 bases between. The CDR3 runs 13 residues. Germline V lookup: CDR1 LGHNA, CDR2 YNFKEQ. The CDR3 coding sequence is TGTGCCAGCAGCCAAGATTTGGAGGGGCAGCAGTTCTTC. Translation gives CASSQDLEGQQFF.

This rearrangement joins TRBV7-3 to TRBJ1-1, with 7 bases lining up with TRBD1. Germline V CDR1 and CDR2: SGHTA, FQGTGA. The CDR3 runs 15 residues. With 5 bases clipped from V and 0 bases from J, the junction kept 6 bases outside the gene matches. Written as DNA, the CDR3 is TGTGCCAGCAGCCCGGTAGGGGGCATGAACACTGAAGCTTTCTTT. Its translation: CASSPVGGMNTEAFF.

In its sample, this clonotype was seen many times. J is TRBJ2-2 and V is TRBV9; tentatively, D is TRBD2 (5 bases). Germline V gene lookup returns CDR1 SGDLS and CDR2 YYNGEE. There are 13 residues in the CDR3. Trimming left V 6 bases short and J 1 base short, with 7 bases between. The CDR3 coding sequence is TGTGCCAGCACCCGGGAGAACACCGGGGAGCTGTTTTTT. This sequence encodes CASTRENTGELFF.

V gene TRBV9 combines with J gene TRBJ2-3; 8 nucleotides agree with TRBD2. Germline trimming cut 7 bases from V and 7 bases from J; bases unmatched to any gene: 8. CDR3 length equals 13 residues. Germline V gives CDR1 SGDLS, CDR2 YYNGEE. CDR3 in DNA: TGTGCCAGCCGGGGGGGACTGTCGCATACGCAGTATTTT. Protein product: CASRGGLSHTQYF. The full variable domain, rest sourced from reference TRBV9 and TRBJ2-3, is DSGVTQTPKHLITATGQRVTLRCSPRSGDLSVYWYQQSLDQGLQFLIQYYNGEERAKGNILERFSAQQFPDLHSELNLSSLELGDSALYFCASRGGLSHTQYFGPGTRLTVL.

This clonotype appeared a few times. The genes are TRBV9 and TRBJ1-6, with D hard to call. Per the germline V gene, CDR1 is SGDLS and CDR2 is YYNGEE. The V and J ends lost 0 bases and 6 bases respectively, with 10 bases between them. The CDR3 runs to 15 residues. CDR3 sequence (DNA): TGTGCCAGCAGCGTAGTAGGAAACATTAATTCACCCCTCCACTTT. Translated, it gives CASSVVGNINSPLHF.

This clonotype was picked up many times. The genes are TRBV5-1 and TRBJ2-1; the match to TRBD2 covers 9 bases. The germline CDR1 and CDR2 sequences are SGHRS and YFSETQ. The J segment lost 0 bases and the V segment lost 5 bases, leaving 12 bases of the junction unmatched. The CDR3 consists of 18 residues. The DNA of the CDR3 is TGCGCCAGCAGGCCCCCCGTTAGCGGGGGAAGCTCCTACAATGAGCAGTTCTTC. This codes for CASRPPVSGGSSYNEQFF. Combining the CDR3 with reference TRBV5-1 and TRBJ2-1 gives the whole variable domain KAGVTQTPRYLIKTRGQQVTLSCSPISGHRSVSWYQQTPGQGLQFLFEYFSETQRNKGNFPGRFSGRQFSNSRSEMNVSTLELGDSALYLCASRPPVSGGSSYNEQFFGPGTRLTVL.

The V gene is TRBV7-8, the J gene TRBJ2-1; D perhaps matches TRBD2 (6 bases). Germline assignment: CDR1 SGHVS and CDR2 FQNEAQ. Trimming left V 4 bases short and J 0 bases short, with 13 bases between. The CDR3 has 16 residues. Here the CDR3 reads CASSSHPTSSYNEQFF. CDR3 sequence (DNA): TGTGCCAGCAGCTCCCACCCGACTAGCTCCTACAATGAGCAGTTCTTC.

This clonotype was counted ten times or more. The chain employs TRBV6-5 and TRBJ1-5; D is unclear. CDR3 size: 16 residues. Germline CDR1 MNHEY, CDR2 SVGAGI. Trimming left V 3 bases short and J 5 bases short, with 17 bases between. Written as DNA, the CDR3 is TGTGCCAGCAGTTATACCCGGACGGGGTCGGATCAGCCCCAGCATTTT. This encodes CASSYTRTGSDQPQHF.